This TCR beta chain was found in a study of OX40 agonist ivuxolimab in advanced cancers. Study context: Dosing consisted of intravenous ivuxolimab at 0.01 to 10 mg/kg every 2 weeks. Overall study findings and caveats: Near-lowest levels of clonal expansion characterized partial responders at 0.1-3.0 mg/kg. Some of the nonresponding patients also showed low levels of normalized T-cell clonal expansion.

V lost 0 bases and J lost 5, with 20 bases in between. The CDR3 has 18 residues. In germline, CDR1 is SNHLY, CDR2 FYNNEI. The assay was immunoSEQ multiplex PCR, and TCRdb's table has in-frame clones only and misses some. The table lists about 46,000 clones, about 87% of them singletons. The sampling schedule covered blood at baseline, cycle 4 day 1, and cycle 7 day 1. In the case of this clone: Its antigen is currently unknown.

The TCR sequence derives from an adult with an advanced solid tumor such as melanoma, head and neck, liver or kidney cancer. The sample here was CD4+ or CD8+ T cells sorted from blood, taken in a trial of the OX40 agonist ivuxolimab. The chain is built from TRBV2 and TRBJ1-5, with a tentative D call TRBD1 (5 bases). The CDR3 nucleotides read TGTGCCAGCAGTGAAGCGCTTGGGGCCAGACGAGGCGATCAGCCCCAGCATTTT. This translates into CASSEALGARRGDQPQHF. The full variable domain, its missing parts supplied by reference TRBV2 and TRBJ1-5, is EPEVTQTPSHQVTQMGQEVILRCVPISNHLYFYWYRQILGQKVEFLVSFYNNEISEKSEIFDDQFSVERPDGSNFTLKIRSTKLEDSAMYFCASSEALGARRGDQPQHFGDGTRLSIL.